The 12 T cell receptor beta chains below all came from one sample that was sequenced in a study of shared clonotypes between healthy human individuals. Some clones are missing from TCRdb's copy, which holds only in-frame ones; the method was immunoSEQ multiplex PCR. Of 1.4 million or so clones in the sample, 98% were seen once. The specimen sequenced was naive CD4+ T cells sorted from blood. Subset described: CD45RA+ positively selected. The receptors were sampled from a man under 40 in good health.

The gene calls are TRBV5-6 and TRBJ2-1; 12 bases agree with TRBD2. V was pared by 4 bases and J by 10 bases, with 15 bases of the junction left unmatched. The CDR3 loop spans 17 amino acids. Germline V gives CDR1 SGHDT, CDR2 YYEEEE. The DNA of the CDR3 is TGTGCCAGCAGCCGCCCCCCCCTAGCGGGGGGGTCTGGGGAGCAGTTCTTC. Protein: CASSRPPLAGGSGEQFF.

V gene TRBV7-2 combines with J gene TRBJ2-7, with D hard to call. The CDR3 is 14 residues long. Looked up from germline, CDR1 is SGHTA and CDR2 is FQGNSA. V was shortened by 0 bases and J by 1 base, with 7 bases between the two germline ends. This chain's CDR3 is CASSLAVASYEQYF. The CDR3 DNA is TGTGCCAGCAGCTTAGCGGTAGCTTCCTACGAGCAGTACTTC.

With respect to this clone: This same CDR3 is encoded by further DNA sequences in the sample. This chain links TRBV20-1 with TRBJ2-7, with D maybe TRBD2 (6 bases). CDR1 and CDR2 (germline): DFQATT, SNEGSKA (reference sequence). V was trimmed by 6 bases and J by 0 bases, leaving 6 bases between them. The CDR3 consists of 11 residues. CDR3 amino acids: CSAGSSYEQYF. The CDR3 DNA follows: TGCAGTGCCGGGAGCTCCTACGAGCAGTACTTC.

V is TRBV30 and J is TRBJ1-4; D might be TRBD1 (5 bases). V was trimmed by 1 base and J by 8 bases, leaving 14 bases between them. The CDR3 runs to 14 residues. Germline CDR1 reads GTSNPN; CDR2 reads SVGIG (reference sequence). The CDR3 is CAWSEAVEGEKLFF. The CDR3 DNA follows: TGTGCCTGGAGTGAAGCAGTTGAGGGGGAAAAACTGTTTTTT.

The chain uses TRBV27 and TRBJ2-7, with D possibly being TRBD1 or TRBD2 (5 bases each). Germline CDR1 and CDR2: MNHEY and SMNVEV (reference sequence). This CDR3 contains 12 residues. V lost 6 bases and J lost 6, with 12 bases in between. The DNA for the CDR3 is TGTGCCAGCAGAGTCACGGGGCGCGAGCAGTACTTC. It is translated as CASRVTGREQYF.

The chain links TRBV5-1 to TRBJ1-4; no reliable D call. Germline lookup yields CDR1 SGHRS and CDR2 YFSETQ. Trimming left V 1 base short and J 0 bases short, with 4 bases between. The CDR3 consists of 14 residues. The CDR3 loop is CASSLLATNEKLFF. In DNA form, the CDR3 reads TGCGCCAGCAGCTTGTTAGCAACTAATGAAAAACTGTTTTTT.

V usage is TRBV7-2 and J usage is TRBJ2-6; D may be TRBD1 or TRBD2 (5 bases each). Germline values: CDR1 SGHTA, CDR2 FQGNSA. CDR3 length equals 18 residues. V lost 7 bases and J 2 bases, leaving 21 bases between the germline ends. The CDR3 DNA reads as TGTGCCAGCACCCCCTCCGCGGTGGGGGTCGCTGGGGCCAACGTCCTGACTTTC. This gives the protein CASTPSAVGVAGANVLTF.

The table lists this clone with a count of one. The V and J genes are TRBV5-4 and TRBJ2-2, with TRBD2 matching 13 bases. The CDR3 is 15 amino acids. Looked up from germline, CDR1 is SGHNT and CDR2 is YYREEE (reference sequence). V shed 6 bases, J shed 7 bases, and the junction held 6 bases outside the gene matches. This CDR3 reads CASTGLAGVGGELFF. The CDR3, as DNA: TGTGCCAGCACCGGACTAGCGGGAGTGGGCGGGGAGCTGTTTTTT.

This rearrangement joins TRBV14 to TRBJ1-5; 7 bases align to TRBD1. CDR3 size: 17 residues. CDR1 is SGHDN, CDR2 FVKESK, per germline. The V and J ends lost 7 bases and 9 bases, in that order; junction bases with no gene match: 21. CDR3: CASIFNRDRSLGGPQHF. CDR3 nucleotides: TGTGCCAGCATCTTCAACCGGGACAGAAGTTTAGGAGGGCCCCAGCATTTT.

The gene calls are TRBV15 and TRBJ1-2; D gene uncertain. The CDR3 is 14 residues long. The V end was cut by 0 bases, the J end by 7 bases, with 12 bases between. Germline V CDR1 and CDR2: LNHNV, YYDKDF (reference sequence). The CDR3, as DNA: TGTGCCACCAGCAGAGATCTTTACCTTGGTGGCTACACCTTC. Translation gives CATSRDLYLGGYTF.

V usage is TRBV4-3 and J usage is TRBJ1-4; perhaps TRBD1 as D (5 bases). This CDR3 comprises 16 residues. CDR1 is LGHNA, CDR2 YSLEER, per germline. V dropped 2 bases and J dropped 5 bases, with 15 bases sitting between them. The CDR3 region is CASSQNPPGPNEKLFF. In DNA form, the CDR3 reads TGCGCCAGCAGCCAAAACCCACCGGGGCCAAATGAAAAACTGTTTTTT.

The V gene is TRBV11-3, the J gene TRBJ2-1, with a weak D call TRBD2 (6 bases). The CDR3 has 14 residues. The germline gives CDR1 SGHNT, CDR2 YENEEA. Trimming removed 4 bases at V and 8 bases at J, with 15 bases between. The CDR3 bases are TGTGCCAGCAGCTGGGCAGGGAGGCCATATGAGCAGTTCTTC. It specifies CASSWAGRPYEQFF.